Included here is one TCR beta chain sequence, with context. Its specificity is not known. This CDR3 is built from 15 residues. Germline V gene sequence: CDR1 LNHDA, CDR2 SQIVND (reference sequence). The junction had 2 bases not matched to a gene; V was cut back by 3 bases and J by 0 bases. This specimen belongs to a study of cytomegalovirus exposure and HLA in healthy donors. Findings and limits, study-wide: The authors later found most CMV-associated TCR beta chains appeared HLA-restricted. A later analysis showed TCR association rates differing by HLA locus, peaking at DRB1 and lowest at HLA-C. Reportedly, fewer N-insertions than the roughly 600-donor mean appeared in an Asian-associated ancestry cluster in a later analysis.

The PCR employed 60 Vbeta primers together with 13 Jbeta primers. TCRdb's table, derived via immunoSEQ multiplex PCR, lists solely in-frame clones and lacks some. The table lists 200,000 or so clones, 70% of them singletons. V is TRBV19 and J is TRBJ1-3; 7 bases agree with TRBD1. The specimen was PBMCs. This TCR was recovered from a man in his forties in good health and CMV-seropositive. This CDR3 reads CASSITGDSGNTIYF. The CDR3 coding sequence is TGTGCCAGTAGTATCACAGGGGACTCTGGAAACACCATATATTTT.